Shown below are 21 T cell receptor beta chains from a single sample sequenced in a study of blood T cell repertoires in COVID-19. Data came from immunoSEQ multiplex PCR; TCRdb stores just in-frame clones and leaves some out. Among 300,000 to 350,000 clones listed, 90% were seen once. Material for sequencing was peripheral blood. The receptors stem from a woman aged 40 to 49 with COVID-19, enrolled during active disease.

This rearrangement joins TRBV28 to TRBJ1-5; 8 bases map to TRBD1. The junction had 10 bases not matched to a gene; V was cut back by 6 bases and J by 6 bases. Looked up from germline, CDR1 is MDHEN and CDR2 is SYDVKM. The CDR3 runs to 15 residues. The CDR3 coding sequence is TGTGCCAGCAGAAAGGACAGGGAGTACGGTCAGCCCCAGCATTTT. This translates into CASRKDREYGQPQHF.

The chain recombines TRBV7-2 with TRBJ2-1, with 9 bases fitting TRBD2. CDR3 length: 14 residues. Germline V lookup: CDR1 SGHTA, CDR2 FQGNSA. V lost 1 base to trimming and J lost 9 bases; unmatched junction nucleotides: 4. CDR3 nucleotides: TGTGCCAGCAGCTTAGGGACTAGCGTTAGTGAGCAGTTCTTC. Its protein is CASSLGTSVSEQFF.

The chain combines TRBV7-9 with TRBJ2-6; TRBD1 aligns across 9 bases. V gave up 4 bases and J gave up 2 bases; unmatched junction bases: 9. This CDR3 is 18 amino acids long. Germline CDR1 and CDR2: SEHNR and FQNEAQ (reference sequence). The CDR3 nucleotides are TGTGCCAGCAGCTCAATGCGAGGGGACAGGGCTGGGGCCAACGTCCTGACTTTC. Its protein is CASSSMRGDRAGANVLTF.

This chain uses TRBV5-1 with TRBJ2-7; 9 nucleotides line up with TRBD1. Per the germline V gene, CDR1 is SGHRS and CDR2 is YFSETQ. This CDR3 has 14 amino acids. V was pared by 7 bases and J by 2 bases, with 7 bases of the junction left unmatched. CDR3 coding DNA: TGCGCCAGCGGGACAGGGCCCTTAGCCTACGAGCAGTACTTC. It encodes CASGTGPLAYEQYF.

V gene TRBV7-3 combines with J gene TRBJ2-6; TRBD1 is a possible D gene (5 bases). The germline gives CDR1 SGHTA, CDR2 FQGTGA. With 4 bases removed from V and 9 bases from J, the gap between germline ends came to 22 bases. The CDR3 spans 17 residues. The CDR3 reads CASSSETGLFKFNVLTF. CDR3 in DNA: TGTGCCAGCAGCTCCGAAACAGGCCTGTTTAAGTTCAACGTCCTGACTTTC.

V gene TRBV19 combines with J gene TRBJ1-1; possible D gene TRBD1, 5 bases. V was trimmed by 7 bases and J by 1 base, leaving 16 bases between them. The CDR3 is 15 amino acids. CDR1 is LNHDA, CDR2 SQIVND, per germline (reference sequence). CDR3 protein: CASTKIGGSNTEAFF. CDR3 nucleotide sequence: TGTGCCAGTACGAAAATCGGGGGATCGAACACTGAAGCTTTCTTT.

The genes are TRBV5-1 and TRBJ1-3, with TRBD1 matching over 10 bases. Germline CDR1 SGHRS, CDR2 YFSETQ. The CDR3 runs to 14 residues. V gave up 7 bases and J gave up 8 bases; unmatched junction bases: 9. CDR3 in DNA: TGCGCCAGCTACCCGGGACAGGGGTCGGACACCATATATTTT. Protein: CASYPGQGSDTIYF. Drawing the rest from reference TRBV5-1 and TRBJ1-3, the complete variable domain is KAGVTQTPRYLIKTRGQQVTLSCSPISGHRSVSWYQQTPGQGLQFLFEYFSETQRNKGNFPGRFSGRQFSNSRSEMNVSTLELGDSALYLCASYPGQGSDTIYFGEGSWLTVV.

The count of this clone is one. This chain uses TRBV7-9 with TRBJ2-7; 10 nucleotides align to TRBD1. CDR1 is SEHNR, CDR2 FQNEAQ, per germline (reference sequence). Unmatched junction bases numbered 15, after V lost 1 base and J lost 3 bases. The CDR3 has 19 residues. CDR3 in amino acids: CASSLGRFDRGPPGYEQYF. The CDR3 DNA is TGTGCCAGCAGCTTAGGTCGGTTCGACAGGGGGCCCCCTGGCTACGAGCAGTACTTC.

The chain carries TRBV10-3 and TRBJ1-2; 7 nucleotides line up with TRBD1. The CDR3 runs 13 residues. Germline CDR1 is ENHRY and CDR2 is SYGVKD. The V segment lost 3 bases and the J segment 4 bases; nucleotides outside the gene matches: 2. The chain's CDR3 is CAISESGGYGYTF. CDR3 nucleotide sequence: TGTGCCATCAGTGAATCAGGGGGCTATGGCTACACCTTC.

The V call is TRBV6-2 or TRBV6-3, the J call TRBJ2-1; 10 bases align to TRBD2. The CDR3 spans 15 residues. J gave up 4 bases and V 6 bases, and 6 bases lay outside the gene matches. The V gene's germline CDR1 is MNHEY and CDR2 SVGEGT. The CDR3 nucleotides read TGTGCCAGCAGCCCAGCGGGAGGGGCTTACAATGAGCAGTTCTTC. Translating it yields CASSPAGGAYNEQFF.

This clone was seen once. The sample has other DNA sequences that encode this CDR3 too. This chain joins TRBV12-3 or TRBV12-4 and TRBJ2-7; 9 bases are a match to TRBD1. The CDR3 spans 13 residues. V lost 3 bases to trimming and J lost 4 bases; unmatched junction nucleotides: 1. CDR3 amino acids: CASSFGQGYEQYF. The CDR3 coding sequence is TGTGCCAGCAGTTTTGGACAGGGGTACGAGCAGTACTTC.

This chain links TRBV6-4 with TRBJ1-5; D gene uncertain. CDR3 size: 13 residues. Germline V gives CDR1 MRHNA, CDR2 SNTAGT. V lost 3 bases, J lost 11 bases, and 14 bases lay in between. The CDR3 DNA is TGTGCCAGCAGTGAAGGGAGGAGCGGGACCCAGCATTTT. It is translated as CASSEGRSGTQHF.

This clone has a single count. The gene calls are TRBV7-2 and TRBJ2-5; D may be TRBD1 (5 bases). Looked up from germline, CDR1 is SGHTA and CDR2 is FQGNSA. Trimming shortened V by 3 bases and J by 2 bases, and 7 bases separated the two germline ends. The CDR3 sequence is 13 residues long. CDR3 DNA: TGTGCCAGCAGCTTCAGGGAACAAGAGACCCAGTACTTC. Protein: CASSFREQETQYF. Looking up the rest from reference TRBV7-2 and TRBJ2-5 gives the full variable domain: GAGVSQSPSNKVTEKGKDVELRCDPISGHTALYWYRQSLGQGLEFLIYFQGNSAPDKSGLPSDRFSAERTGGSVSTLTIQRTQQEDSAVYLCASSFREQETQYFGPGTRLLVL.

The chain employs TRBV19 and TRBJ2-1; a weak D match, TRBD1 (5 bases). The V and J ends lost 3 bases and 10 bases respectively, with 19 bases between them. This CDR3 has 15 amino acids. Germline V lookup: CDR1 LNHDA, CDR2 SQIVND (reference sequence). For the CDR3, the DNA is TGTGCCAGTAGTATGCGCACCGGACAAAACACGGAGCAGTTCTTC. This codes for CASSMRTGQNTEQFF.

CDR3 sequence reads: CASSPTGPSVPFSTSYGYTF. The CDR3 nucleotides read TGTGCCAGCTCACCGACAGGCCCTTCAGTACCGTTTTCGACCAGCTATGGCTACACCTTC. V gene TRBV18 combines with J gene TRBJ1-2; tentative D call: TRBD1 (6 bases). Trimming left V 3 bases short and J 4 bases short, with 30 bases between. Germline CDR1 is KGHSH and CDR2 is LQKENI. The CDR3 extends over 20 amino acids. Supplemented by reference TRBV18 and TRBJ1-2, the full variable domain reads NAGVMQNPRHLVRRRGQEARLRCSPMKGHSHVYWYRQLPEEGLKFMVYLQKENIIDESGMPKERFSAEFPKEGPSILRIQQVVRGDSAAYFCASSPTGPSVPFSTSYGYTFGSGTRLTVV.

The chain employs TRBV7-9 and TRBJ1-1; possible D gene TRBD1, 6 bases. There are 14 residues in the CDR3. Trimming stripped 5 bases from V and 10 bases from J, with 20 bases between. Germline V CDR1 and CDR2: SEHNR, FQNEAQ (reference sequence). The CDR3 loop reads CASSLGTFPSGAFF. In nucleotides, the CDR3 is TGTGCCAGCAGCCTAGGGACATTCCCCTCGGGAGCTTTCTTT.

The chain has TRBV30 and TRBJ2-7; 8 bases line up with TRBD1. This CDR3 is built from 13 residues. The V gene's germline CDR1 is GTSNPN and CDR2 SVGIG (reference sequence). With V trimmed by 8 bases and J by 2 bases, 8 bases remained unmatched. The CDR3 spells CAHAGGPPYEQYF. The CDR3 DNA sequence: TGTGCCCACGCAGGGGGCCCTCCCTACGAGCAGTACTTC.

The chain is built from TRBV10-3 and TRBJ2-7; D uncertain. Trimming shortened V by 0 bases and J by 0 bases, and 9 bases separated the two germline ends. Germline CDR1 reads ENHRY; CDR2 reads SYGVKD. The CDR3 has 15 residues. The CDR3 sequence: CAISESATVSYEQYF. CDR3 coding DNA: TGTGCCATCAGTGAGTCAGCCACAGTCTCCTACGAGCAGTACTTC.

This chain links TRBV18 with TRBJ1-4, with D possibly matching TRBD1 (6 bases). V lost 5 bases and J lost 0, with 16 bases in between. This CDR3 comprises 17 residues. CDR1 is KGHSH and CDR2 is LQKENI in the germline V gene. The DNA of the CDR3 is TGTGCCAGCTCAACCGGCCAGGGGAGGGCAACTAATGAAAAACTGTTTTTT. Translated, it gives CASSTGQGRATNEKLFF. Using reference TRBV18 and TRBJ1-4 for the parts outside the CDR3, the full variable domain is NAGVMQNPRHLVRRRGQEARLRCSPMKGHSHVYWYRQLPEEGLKFMVYLQKENIIDESGMPKERFSAEFPKEGPSILRIQQVVRGDSAAYFCASSTGQGRATNEKLFFGSGTQLSVL.

The chain recombines TRBV29-1 with TRBJ1-3; D not certain. Germline values: CDR1 SQVTM, CDR2 ANQGSEA. The germline V and J ends were trimmed by 4 bases and 0 bases, with 7 bases remaining between them. There are 13 residues in the CDR3. The CDR3: CSVGAVSGNTIYF. In DNA, the CDR3 is TGCAGCGTTGGGGCAGTCTCTGGAAACACCATATATTTT. The full variable domain, in which reference TRBV29-1 and TRBJ1-3 provide the parts outside the CDR3, is SAVISQKPSRDICQRGTSLTIQCQVDSQVTMMFWYRQQPGQSLTLIATANQGSEATYESGFVIDKFPISRPNLTFSTLTVSNMSPEDSSIYLCSVGAVSGNTIYFGEGSWLTVV.

As DNA, the CDR3 is TGTGCCTGGAGTACCGGACGGGGGGGCTACAATGAGCAGTTCTTC. Protein product: CAWSTGRGGYNEQFF. V and J are TRBV30 and TRBJ2-1; 8 bases fit TRBD2. Trimming cost V 2 bases and J 3 bases; bases outside gene matches: 6. The CDR3 consists of 15 residues. CDR1 is GTSNPN, CDR2 SVGIG, per germline (reference sequence).